The next 21 T cell receptor beta chains were all read from a single sample in a study of beta chain bispecific antibodies for T cell cancers. TCRdb reanalysed the 5' RACE reads using MiXCR and keeps one entry per CDR3 protein. The sample holds about 20,000 distinct CDR3 sequences, approximately 2% seen once. Points from the study as a whole: Versus anti-CD19, anti-TRBV12 exposure cut the TRBV12-3 share of TRBV signal by over 98%. Most targeted TRBV signal came from the leukemia cell line cells, not normal T cells.

Their antigens remain unidentified. T cells were expanded from blood mononuclear cells for 2 to 3 days with anti-CD3 OKT3 or CD3/CD28 beads. The source material was healthy donor T cells cultured with leukemia cells, sampled from a culture containing a bispecific antibody targeting TCR Vbeta12. The receptors originated from a human donor in good health. Some clones in this sample may be carry-over from other donors' samples.

This clonotype has a count of ten or more. The gene calls are TRBV5-1 and TRBJ2-3; TRBD2 matches 9 bases. V trimming: 5 bases; J trimming: 6 bases; junction bases outside the gene matches: 7. Germline assignment: CDR1 SGHRS and CDR2 YFSETQ. The length of the CDR3 is 14 residues. The chain's CDR3 is CASSSAGGPDTQYF. Written as DNA, the CDR3 is TGCGCCAGCAGTTCGGCGGGGGGGCCTGATACGCAGTATTTT.

This clonotype was observed a handful of times. This chain links TRBV5-4 with TRBJ2-1, with 8 bases fitting TRBD1. The V gene end was trimmed by 5 bases and the J gene end by 4 bases; junction bases not matched to a gene: 8. The CDR3 spans 15 residues. In germline, CDR1 is SGHNT, CDR2 YYREEE (reference sequence). The CDR3 loop is CASSRARTGYNEQFF. The CDR3 DNA is TGTGCCAGCAGTCGGGCCAGGACAGGGTACAATGAGCAGTTCTTC.

This clonotype was recorded at least ten times. The chain joins TRBV20-1 to TRBJ2-7, with D possibly called TRBD1 or TRBD2 (5 bases each). Germline V gene data show CDR1 as DFQATT and CDR2 as SNEGSKA (reference sequence). This CDR3 is built from 16 residues. The V gene lost 3 bases and the J gene lost 6 bases, with 24 bases spanning the gap. DNA for the CDR3: TGCAGTGCTAGTGGTCCGGGACGTGTCACCCTAACCGAGCAGTACTTC. It is translated as CSASGPGRVTLTEQYF.

This clonotype was found a few times. This chain uses TRBV19 with TRBJ1-6, with D unclear. The CDR3 extends over 13 amino acids. Germline V CDR1 and CDR2: LNHDA, SQIVND (reference sequence). The germline V and J ends were trimmed by 5 bases and 8 bases, with 10 bases remaining between them. The CDR3 here is CASSVSGDSPLHF. CDR3 nucleotide sequence: TGTGCCAGTAGTGTCAGCGGGGATTCACCCCTCCACTTT.

The table lists this clonotype with many counts. This chain uses TRBV7-2 with TRBJ2-5; TRBD1 agrees at 8 bases. Per the germline V gene, CDR1 is SGHTA and CDR2 is FQGNSA. J gave up 0 bases and V 6 bases, and 0 bases lay outside the gene matches. CDR3 length: 13 amino acids. The CDR3 DNA is TGTGCCAGCAGGGACAGGGACCAAGAGACCCAGTACTTC. Translation gives CASRDRDQETQYF.

This clonotype has ten or more counts. The V call is TRBV7-9, the J call TRBJ1-1, with unresolved D. The CDR3 sequence is 12 residues long. CDR1 and CDR2 (germline): SEHNR, FQNEAQ (reference sequence). The CDR3 reads CALRGLNTEAFF. CDR3 sequence (DNA): TGTGCTCTAAGAGGGTTGAACACTGAAGCTTTCTTT.

At least ten counts were recorded for this clonotype. The chain is built from TRBV20-1 and TRBJ2-7; D is undetermined. V gave up 0 bases and J gave up 2 bases, with 17 bases separating them. This CDR3 is built from 16 residues. Germline CDR1 reads DFQATT; CDR2 reads SNEGSKA (reference sequence). CDR3: CSARDASRTVTYEQYF. The CDR3 nucleotides read TGCAGTGCTAGAGACGCCTCTCGGACCGTTACCTACGAGCAGTACTTC.

This clonotype was observed many times. V gene TRBV28 combines with J gene TRBJ1-2; unclear D gene. The CDR3 consists of 12 residues. Germline CDR1 MDHEN, CDR2 SYDVKM. With 6 bases removed from V and 5 bases from J, the gap between germline ends came to 10 bases. The CDR3, as DNA: TGTGCCAGCAGCCCCGACCGGTATGGCTACACCTTC. Amino acids: CASSPDRYGYTF.

This clonotype was recorded many times. This rearrangement joins TRBV10-2 to TRBJ1-2; TRBD1 agrees at 7 bases. This CDR3 has 16 amino acids. V lost 4 bases, J lost 8 bases, and 16 bases stayed unmatched. Germline CDR1 and CDR2: WSHSY and SAAADI. CDR3 bases: TGCGCCAGCAGTGGCGGACAGGTAGTCGCTTTGCGCGGCTACACCTTC. Its translation: CASSGGQVVALRGYTF.

The chain links TRBV2 to TRBJ2-7; 14 bases match TRBD2. This CDR3 has 14 amino acids. Germline CDR1 SNHLY, CDR2 FYNNEI. V lost 10 bases to trimming and J lost 10 bases; unmatched junction nucleotides: 12. CDR3 DNA sequence: TGTGCCACCGAAGCCGGGACTAGCGGGGGTCGACAGTACTTC. Its translation: CATEAGTSGGRQYF.

This clonotype was counted ten times or more. The chain links TRBV25-1 to TRBJ2-5, with D perhaps matching TRBD1 (6 bases). Trimming pared 9 bases from V and 6 bases from J, leaving 14 bases between. In germline, CDR1 is MGHDK, CDR2 SYGVNS. The CDR3 has 12 residues. CDR3 coding DNA: TGTGCCAGTGGACAGTCCGTGAAGACCCAGTACTTC. Amino acids: CASGQSVKTQYF. The entire variable domain, with the rest obtained from reference TRBV25-1 and TRBJ2-5, is as follows: EADIYQTPRYLVIGTGKKITLECSQTMGHDKMYWYQQDPGMELHLIHYSYGVNSTEKGDLSSESTVSRIRTEHFPLTLESARPSHTSQYLCASGQSVKTQYFGPGTRLLVL.

This clonotype has a count of ten or more. The chain couples TRBV5-1 to TRBJ1-2; unclear D gene. Trimming shortened V by 4 bases and J by 2 bases, and 12 bases separated the two germline ends. The CDR3 extends over 14 amino acids. Germline loops: CDR1 SGHRS, CDR2 YFSETQ. For the CDR3, the DNA is TGCGCCAGCAGCCCGGTCGACGGGAACTATGGCTACACCTTC. It encodes CASSPVDGNYGYTF.

This clonotype came up many times. The rearrangement links TRBV7-2 to TRBJ2-1; the D is unclear. Per germline, CDR1 SGHTA and CDR2 FQGNSA. This CDR3 has 11 amino acids. V lost 4 bases and J 6 bases, leaving 4 bases between the germline ends. CDR3 sequence reads: CASSSLNEQFF. The CDR3 DNA reads TGTGCCAGCAGCTCCCTCAATGAGCAGTTCTTC. The full variable domain, completed using reference TRBV7-2 and TRBJ2-1, is GAGVSQSPSNKVTEKGKDVELRCDPISGHTALYWYRQSLGQGLEFLIYFQGNSAPDKSGLPSDRFSAERTGGSVSTLTIQRTQQEDSAVYLCASSSLNEQFFGPGTRLTVL.

This clonotype was detected many times. The chain couples TRBV10-3 to TRBJ1-2; a weak D match, TRBD1 (5 bases). Trimming shortened V by 6 bases and J by 8 bases, and 16 bases separated the two germline ends. This CDR3 comprises 13 residues. Germline CDR1 reads ENHRY; CDR2 reads SYGVKD. The CDR3 DNA follows: TGTGCCATCAGGGGACCCGGTGATTTGGGCTACACCTTC. This gives the protein CAIRGPGDLGYTF.

This clonotype was recorded many times. The chain couples TRBV28 to TRBJ2-5; D unclear. This CDR3 contains 15 residues. Between the trimmed V and J ends, which lost 5 bases and 0 bases, there was a span of 13 bases. CDR1 and CDR2 from the germline V gene are MDHEN and SYDVKM. CDR3 sequence: CASSPMTENQETQYF. In DNA, the CDR3 is TGTGCCAGCAGTCCCATGACTGAGAACCAAGAGACCCAGTACTTC.

This clonotype was recorded many times. V gene TRBV10-3 combines with J gene TRBJ1-3; no clear D gene. The germline V gene has CDR1 ENHRY and CDR2 SYGVKD. V lost 2 bases and J lost 0, with 11 bases in between. The CDR3 spans 16 residues. CDR3 amino acids: CAISERDASSGNTIYF. The CDR3 nucleotides read TGTGCCATCAGTGAGCGTGACGCTAGCTCTGGAAACACCATATATTTT.

This clonotype was counted many times. This chain links TRBV19 with TRBJ2-7; TRBD2 matches at 7 bases. Germline lookup yields CDR1 LNHDA and CDR2 SQIVND (reference sequence). With V trimmed by 4 bases and J by 3 bases, 6 bases remained unmatched. The CDR3 is made up of 14 amino acids. The DNA of the CDR3 is TGTGCCAGTAGTACGCGGGGAGGGAGCTACGAGCAGTACTTC. Protein sequence: CASSTRGGSYEQYF.

The sample holds many counts of this clonotype. This chain connects TRBV4-2 to TRBJ2-5; 9 bases map to TRBD2. The CDR3 covers 16 residues. The germline V gene has CDR1 LGHNA and CDR2 YNFKEQ. The V gene end was trimmed by 4 bases and the J gene end by 2 bases; junction bases not matched to a gene: 8. CDR3 nucleotide sequence: TGTGCCAGCAGCCCCCTAGGTAGCGGGAGTCAAGAGACCCAGTACTTC. Translated, it gives CASSPLGSGSQETQYF.

This clonotype was seen at least ten times. This sequence joins TRBV5-1 and TRBJ1-1; no definite D call. Germline V gives CDR1 SGHRS, CDR2 YFSETQ. The V and J ends lost 0 bases and 5 bases respectively, with 11 bases between them. The CDR3 spans 14 residues. The CDR3 region is CASSLEPGRTEAFF. The CDR3 bases are TGCGCCAGCAGCTTGGAGCCGGGAAGGACTGAAGCTTTCTTT. Filled out from reference TRBV5-1 and TRBJ1-1, the complete variable domain reads KAGVTQTPRYLIKTRGQQVTLSCSPISGHRSVSWYQQTPGQGLQFLFEYFSETQRNKGNFPGRFSGRQFSNSRSEMNVSTLELGDSALYLCASSLEPGRTEAFFGQGTRLTVV.

This clonotype occurred many times. V is TRBV7-9 and J is TRBJ1-5; 7 positions match TRBD1. Germline CDR1 reads SEHNR; CDR2 reads FQNEAQ (reference sequence). The CDR3 contains 15 residues. J gave up 3 bases and V 4 bases, and 6 bases lay outside the gene matches. CDR3 DNA: TGTGCCAGCAGCTCGCCGGGACAGTACAATCAGCCCCAGCATTTT. This codes for CASSSPGQYNQPQHF.

This clonotype occurred many times. The chain couples TRBV19 to TRBJ2-1; D is unclear. V was shortened by 3 bases and J by 5 bases, with 11 bases between the two germline ends. This CDR3 comprises 14 residues. The germline V gene encodes CDR1 LNHDA and CDR2 SQIVND (reference sequence). CDR3 protein: CASSIKWPNNEQFF. The CDR3 DNA follows: TGTGCCAGTAGTATTAAATGGCCTAACAATGAGCAGTTCTTC.